One T cell receptor (beta chain) is described in this entry. With random hexamers, 0.5 to 1 ug RNA was reverse transcribed. TCRdb fed the immunoSEQ multiplex PCR reads into MiXCR, producing one record per CDR3 protein. The data contain tens of thousands of distinct CDR3 sequences, 85% to 95% of them singletons. This CDR3 spans 14 amino acids. Trimming took 4 bases from V and 1 from J, leaving 11 bases between them. CDR1 and CDR2 (germline): SGHTA, FQGNSA. The sample is drawn from a study of CD8 T cells in Susac syndrome. The sequence came from a human donor with Susac syndrome. Sequencing was done on a sample of CD4+ T cells from PBMCs. The chain couples TRBV7-2 to TRBJ2-7; TRBD2 is a possible D gene (6 bases). This CDR3 reads CASSSRRGSYEQYF. CDR3 nucleotide sequence: TGTGCCAGCAGCTCAAGGCGGGGTTCCTACGAGCAGTACTTC.